This section outlines one TCR beta chain sequence together with its context. Its antigen is still unknown. An end of the junction does not agree with germline; a read error may underlie this. These data belong to a study of blood T cell repertoires in COVID-19 (dated by TCRdb to the early 2020s). With respect to the entire study: Samples covering the acute and convalescent phases of COVID-19 were provided by collaborators in the United States, Italy and Spain. The repertoires were released in a freely available public database intended as a resource for research on the immune response to SARS-CoV-2. The prospective study material was composed of cDNA or gDNA derived from T cells, B-cell-depleted T cells, or PBMCs. The samples were drawn from two sources: the first 160 participants of the ongoing ImmuneRACE study, and 1,200 or so subjects contributed by 6 global collaborators. Where available, HLA class I and class II types were taken from metadata supplied by the sample provider and were not determined by assay-based typing. Nearly every sample came with metadata listing a de-identified subject ID, COVID-19 status, age in years and sex. Subjects who had been exposed to COVID-19, were actively infected with it, or had recovered from it provided the deeply sampled blood TCRbeta repertoires that made up the dataset. Paper-wide results and their limitations: Clinical and demographic metadata were provided uncurated, with the amount varying by source and participant.

At one collaborating source in Seattle, patients were enrolled during active infection and were followed longitudinally through the course of disease. The collaborating institutions used their own protocols to collect whole blood in K2EDTA tubes. Collaborator samples were shipped for TCRbeta analysis as frozen whole blood, isolated PBMCs, or DNA extracted from either sample type. The germline V gene encodes CDR1 MNHNS and CDR2 SASEGT. The CDR3, from cysteine to phenylalanine, totals 13 residues. Left in the record is the CDR3 DNA by itself, 39 bases read in frame from the first base. TCRbeta CDR3 regions were amplified from genomic DNA by means of the immunoSEQ Assay, a bias-controlled multiplex PCR. Per the original workflow: Nucleated cell counts per sample were estimated from amplification of reference gene primers within the assay. Sequence reads were collapsed and filtered to measure the absolute abundance of every unique TCRbeta CDR3 rearrangement. For each sample, productive Simpson clonality was calculated as the square root of Simpson's diversity index across productive rearrangements. TCRdb limited this immuneACCESS table to in-frame rearrangements with V and J called. A share of clones is missing; checked studies link under half to unresolved V genes, and the rest is unexplained. V and J calls and clone size follow that table, whereas D and trimming were derived from the DNA. The sample data list about 370,000 clones, and around 90% of these were observed just once. The leading ten clones occupy approximately 3% of the sample.

Sequencing was done on a sample of peripheral blood. The receptor's source is a young woman with COVID-19, enrolled during active disease. The rearrangement joined TRBV6-1 to TRBJ2-7, with 7 bases matching TRBD1. The DNA sequence reads TGTGCCAGCAGTGAAAGGGGACAGTCCACTGGGAACTTC. It translates as CASSERGQSTGNF.